Presented here are 32 T cell receptor beta chains from one specimen sequenced in a study of shared clonotypes between healthy human individuals. The data were produced by immunoSEQ multiplex PCR, yet TCRdb's version contains in-frame clones alone and is incomplete. Among around 2.1 million clones listed, nearly 97% were seen once. Sequenced sample: naive CD4+ T cells sorted from blood. The subset here: CD45RA+ positively selected. The origin of the receptors is a man aged 18 to 29 in good health.

The chain is built from TRBV6-1 and TRBJ2-5, with D perhaps matching TRBD2 (5 bases). CDR3 length equals 13 residues. CDR1 MNHNS and CDR2 SASEGT come from the germline V gene. The V and J ends lost 3 bases and 5 bases respectively, with 10 bases between them. CDR3 in DNA: TGTGCCAGCAGTGATGCCCGAGGGGAGACCCAGTACTTC. As protein: CASSDARGETQYF.

V usage is TRBV5-1 and J usage is TRBJ2-1; either TRBD1 or TRBD2 may supply D (5 bases each). The CDR3 is 15 residues long. The V gene's germline CDR1 is SGHRS and CDR2 YFSETQ. Trimming cost V 2 bases and J 1 base, with 10 bases left between them. This chain's CDR3 is CASSFRGDSYNEQFF. The CDR3 nucleotides are TGCGCCAGCAGCTTCAGAGGGGATTCCTACAATGAGCAGTTCTTC. The full variable domain, in which reference TRBV5-1 and TRBJ2-1 provide the parts outside the CDR3, is KAGVTQTPRYLIKTRGQQVTLSCSPISGHRSVSWYQQTPGQGLQFLFEYFSETQRNKGNFPGRFSGRQFSNSRSEMNVSTLELGDSALYLCASSFRGDSYNEQFFGPGTRLTVL.

The chain joins TRBV7-8 to TRBJ1-6, with 7 bases identical to TRBD1. The CDR3 length is 14 residues. Germline trimming cut 4 bases from V and 9 bases from J; bases unmatched to any gene: 6. Looked up from germline, CDR1 is SGHVS and CDR2 is FQNEAQ. This CDR3 reads CASSSRGTASPLHF. The CDR3 region has the DNA TGTGCCAGCAGCTCAAGGGGGACAGCTTCACCCCTCCACTTT.

Remarks on this clone: Additional DNA sequences in this sample encode the identical CDR3. The rearrangement uses TRBV19 and TRBJ1-3; D uncertain. Germline loops: CDR1 LNHDA, CDR2 SQIVND (reference sequence). V was trimmed by 3 bases and J by 1 base, leaving 7 bases between them. This CDR3 region has 14 residues. CDR3 amino acids: CASSIGQSGNTIYF. The CDR3 coding sequence is TGTGCCAGTAGTATCGGGCAGTCTGGAAACACCATATATTTT.

The V gene is TRBV9, the J gene TRBJ1-3; D gene uncertain. Trimming left V 0 bases short and J 0 bases short, with 7 bases between. The CDR3 extends over 15 amino acids. Looked up from germline, CDR1 is SGDLS and CDR2 is YYNGEE. The chain's CDR3 is CASSVDLLSGNTIYF. The CDR3 nucleotides are TGTGCCAGCAGCGTAGACTTGCTCTCTGGAAACACCATATATTTT.

This chain links TRBV5-1 with TRBJ1-6, with TRBD1 matching over 9 bases. CDR3 length: 14 amino acids. CDR1 is SGHRS and CDR2 is YFSETQ in the germline V gene. With V trimmed by 4 bases and J by 9 bases, 5 bases remained unmatched. The CDR3 DNA sequence: TGCGCCAGCAGCCGGGACAGGGCTCCTTCACCCCTCCACTTT. This gives the protein CASSRDRAPSPLHF.

This clone was recorded once. The V call is TRBV28, the J call TRBJ1-2; TRBD1 matches 10 bases. CDR1 and CDR2 from the germline V gene are MDHEN and SYDVKM. The J segment lost 0 bases and the V segment lost 7 bases, leaving 14 bases of the junction unmatched. The CDR3 covers 18 residues. CDR3 region: CASILAFRDRGTNYGYTF. In DNA form, the CDR3 reads TGTGCCAGCATCCTGGCCTTTCGGGACAGGGGTACTAACTATGGCTACACCTTC.

The chain has TRBV6-1 and TRBJ2-5; D perhaps matches TRBD2 (6 bases). Per germline, CDR1 MNHNS and CDR2 SASEGT. The V end was cut by 1 base, the J end by 3 bases, with 9 bases between. CDR3 length: 14 amino acids. CDR3 region: CASSEGRGKETQYF. The CDR3 bases are TGTGCCAGCAGTGAAGGGAGGGGAAAAGAGACCCAGTACTTC.

The CDR3 DNA follows: TGCGCCAGCAGAACTAGCGGGGGGGCCTTGGATACGCAGTATTTT. Translating it yields CASRTSGGALDTQYF. The chain joins TRBV10-2 to TRBJ2-3; 13 bases match TRBD2. V dropped 6 bases and J dropped 6; count of bases not matched to a gene: 6. Germline CDR1 and CDR2: WSHSY and SAAADI. CDR3 length: 15 amino acids.

The chain carries TRBV5-6 and TRBJ2-7; TRBD1 aligns across 8 bases. CDR3 length equals 16 residues. Unmatched junction bases numbered 6, after V lost 0 bases and J lost 1 base. From germline, CDR1 is SGHDT and CDR2 YYEEEE. In DNA, the CDR3 is TGTGCCAGCAGCTTGGGTCAGGGGGCCCGATCCTACGAGCAGTACTTC. The encoded protein is CASSLGQGARSYEQYF.

In nucleotides, the CDR3 is TGTGCTAGTTCTGTCCGGGACGGTAATTCACCCCTCCACTTT. Translation gives CASSVRDGNSPLHF. The chain carries TRBV12-5 and TRBJ1-6, with D tentatively TRBD1 (5 bases). The CDR3 loop spans 14 amino acids. V shed 8 bases and J shed 6 bases, with 14 bases lying between them. Germline V gene data show CDR1 as LGHNT and CDR2 as FRNRAP.

J is TRBJ1-2 and V is TRBV6-1; D perhaps matches TRBD1 (6 bases). The ends were cut back, 3 bases at V and 4 bases at J, with 21 bases in the middle. The CDR3 totals 17 residues. The germline gives CDR1 MNHNS, CDR2 SASEGT. Here the CDR3 DNA reads TGTGCCAGCAGTGACAACTCTGGGAAAATGACAGGCTATGGCTACACCTTC. Encoded protein: CASSDNSGKMTGYGYTF.

The chain joins TRBV25-1 to TRBJ2-5, with D possibly matching TRBD2 (7 bases). Per germline, CDR1 MGHDK and CDR2 SYGVNS. The CDR3 contains 15 residues. Trimming cost V 3 bases and J 5 bases, with 16 bases left between them. The CDR3 DNA reads TGTGCCAGCAGTGATGCCAGGGGAGGGGCGGAGACCCAGTACTTC. Translation gives CASSDARGGAETQYF.

The chain links TRBV5-1 to TRBJ2-2; the D is unclear. Trimming left V 2 bases short and J 7 bases short, with 15 bases between. The germline gives CDR1 SGHRS, CDR2 YFSETQ. The CDR3 totals 15 residues. CDR3 amino acids: CASSFSRAGVGELFF. The CDR3, as DNA: TGCGCCAGCAGCTTTTCAAGGGCTGGTGTCGGGGAGCTGTTTTTT. The variable domain in full, with the rest retrieved from reference TRBV5-1 and TRBJ2-2, is KAGVTQTPRYLIKTRGQQVTLSCSPISGHRSVSWYQQTPGQGLQFLFEYFSETQRNKGNFPGRFSGRQFSNSRSEMNVSTLELGDSALYLCASSFSRAGVGELFFGEGSRLTVL.

As for this clone: The same CDR3 arises from other DNA sequences in this sample as well. The V and J genes are TRBV28 and TRBJ1-5, with 8 bases fitting TRBD1. The CDR3 covers 15 residues. The V and J ends lost 3 bases and 1 base, in that order; junction bases with no gene match: 2. Germline V gene lookup returns CDR1 MDHEN and CDR2 SYDVKM. CDR3 in amino acids: CASSLDRVSNQPQHF. The CDR3, as DNA: TGTGCCAGCAGTTTGGACAGGGTAAGCAATCAGCCCCAGCATTTT.

This clone was counted once. The V gene is TRBV6-5, the J gene TRBJ2-7; no clear D. The V end lost 6 bases, the J end lost 2 bases, and 17 bases lay between the germline ends. CDR3 length: 15 amino acids. Germline V gives CDR1 MNHEY, CDR2 SVGAGI. The CDR3 loop is CASSTSEQRPYEQYF. The CDR3 bases are TGTGCCAGCAGCACCTCGGAACAGCGCCCCTACGAGCAGTACTTC.

J is TRBJ1-4 and V is TRBV19; D not certain. The CDR3 extends over 14 amino acids. The germline gives CDR1 LNHDA, CDR2 SQIVND (reference sequence). V was shortened by 4 bases and J by 7 bases, with 13 bases between the two germline ends. The CDR3 here is CASSSGEGSEKLFF. As DNA, the CDR3 is TGTGCCAGTAGTAGCGGGGAAGGTAGTGAAAAACTGTTTTTT.

The chain employs TRBV18 and TRBJ2-7; TRBD2 aligns across 11 bases. The CDR3 is 15 residues long. Germline V gene lookup returns CDR1 KGHSH and CDR2 LQKENI. With 6 bases clipped from V and 0 bases from J, the junction kept 4 bases outside the gene matches. CDR3 nucleotides: TGTGCCAGCTCCACGACTAGCGGGATCTCCTACGAGCAGTACTTC. Protein sequence: CASSTTSGISYEQYF.

The chain couples TRBV5-1 to TRBJ2-3; D perhaps matches TRBD2 (6 bases). The CDR3 runs to 14 residues. The V end was cut by 6 bases, the J end by 6 bases, with 17 bases between. Germline assignment: CDR1 SGHRS and CDR2 YFSETQ. The CDR3 is CASKYSGYSDTQYF. As DNA, the CDR3 is TGCGCCAGCAAGTACAGCGGGTATAGCGATACGCAGTATTTT.

The rearrangement uses TRBV7-2 and TRBJ1-5, with D perhaps matching TRBD1 (6 bases). Deletions cut 7 bases from V and 3 bases from J, with 10 bases between. From germline, CDR1 is SGHTA and CDR2 FQGNSA. The CDR3 runs to 13 residues. This chain's CDR3 is CASTRDTNQPQHF. The CDR3 DNA sequence: TGTGCCAGCACCCGGGACACCAATCAGCCCCAGCATTTT.

The rearrangement joins TRBV7-9 to TRBJ2-3, with D tentatively TRBD2 (5 bases). The CDR3 totals 16 residues. Trimming removed 5 bases from V and 0 bases from J, with 15 bases in between. The germline V gene has CDR1 SEHNR and CDR2 FQNEAQ (reference sequence). The CDR3 loop reads CASSPQSPGSTDTQYF. The DNA for the CDR3 is TGTGCCAGCAGCCCCCAGTCCCCGGGGAGCACAGATACGCAGTATTTT.

The V gene is TRBV6-5, the J gene TRBJ1-1; D gene uncertain. Trimming left V 2 bases short and J 0 bases short, with 10 bases between. The CDR3 loop spans 15 amino acids. Germline V CDR1 and CDR2: MNHEY, SVGAGI. CDR3 coding DNA: TGTGCCAGCAGTTACCAGGCAGGAATGAACACTGAAGCTTTCTTT. Its protein product is CASSYQAGMNTEAFF.

Comments on this clone: The same CDR3 arises from other DNA sequences in this sample as well. The gene calls are TRBV2 and TRBJ2-7, with D tentatively TRBD1 (5 bases). CDR1 is SNHLY and CDR2 is FYNNEI in the germline V gene. The CDR3 runs 14 residues. Trimming took 2 bases from V and 1 from J, leaving 9 bases between them. The CDR3 spells CASSERGWSYEQYF. CDR3 DNA: TGTGCCAGCAGTGAAAGGGGCTGGTCCTACGAGCAGTACTTC.

V gene TRBV19 combines with J gene TRBJ2-1; 10 bases fit TRBD1. J lost 7 bases, V lost 6 bases, and 6 bases had no gene match. The germline V gene has CDR1 LNHDA and CDR2 SQIVND (reference sequence). The CDR3 length is 14 residues. This CDR3 is CASRAGTGVNEQFF. The CDR3 bases are TGTGCCAGTAGGGCCGGGACAGGGGTGAATGAGCAGTTCTTC.

This chain links TRBV2 with TRBJ2-2, with 9 bases aligning to TRBD2. CDR1 is SNHLY, CDR2 FYNNEI, per germline. The CDR3 runs to 15 residues. Trimming removed 2 bases from V and 8 bases from J; junction bases left unmatched: 6. CDR3: CASSERASGMGELFF. Written as DNA, the CDR3 is TGTGCCAGCAGTGAAAGGGCTAGCGGGATGGGGGAGCTGTTTTTT.

The chain has TRBV2 and TRBJ2-7, with TRBD2 matching 8 bases. The CDR3 spans 13 residues. J was trimmed by 3 bases and V by 6 bases; bases with no gene match: 4. Per germline, CDR1 SNHLY and CDR2 FYNNEI. The DNA of the CDR3 is TGTGCCAGCAGGGTCGGGGGGGGCTACGAGCAGTACTTC. Protein product: CASRVGGGYEQYF.

The rearrangement uses TRBV30 and TRBJ2-7; D remains unclear. Per the germline V gene, CDR1 is GTSNPN and CDR2 is SVGIG (reference sequence). The V and J ends lost 2 bases and 2 bases respectively, with 10 bases between them. The CDR3 has 13 amino acids. The CDR3 DNA follows: TGTGCCTGGAGTTTAGGGTCCCCCTACGAGCAGTACTTC. It encodes CAWSLGSPYEQYF.

About this clone: Other DNA sequences in the same sample also yield this CDR3. The CDR3 sequence: CASRGEKLFF. The CDR3 DNA follows: TGTGCCAGCCGGGGAGAAAAACTGTTTTTT. The rearrangement uses TRBV6-6 and TRBJ1-4, with unresolved D. Germline CDR1 and CDR2: MNHNY and SVGAGI (reference sequence). Trimming pared 8 bases from V and 8 bases from J, leaving 6 bases between. There are 10 residues in the CDR3.

The chain employs TRBV5-1 and TRBJ2-7, with no clear D. CDR3 length equals 15 residues. Germline V CDR1 and CDR2: SGHRS, YFSETQ. Trimming shortened V by 0 bases and J by 7 bases, and 17 bases separated the two germline ends. The DNA of the CDR3 is TGCGCCAGCAGCTTGGTGGCAGTACGGGCAGAGGAGCAGTACTTC. Residues: CASSLVAVRAEEQYF.

This clone turned up a few times. V gene TRBV29-1 combines with J gene TRBJ2-5, with D tentatively TRBD1 or TRBD2 (6 bases each). The DNA end favors TRBJ2-7, so the J call may be wrong. Looked up from germline, CDR1 is SQVTM and CDR2 is ANQGSEA. This CDR3 region has 11 residues. CDR3 sequence reads: CSVGGAYEQYF. CDR3 coding DNA: TGCAGCGTTGGGGGGGCGTACGAGCAGTACTTC.

The rearrangement uses TRBV2 and TRBJ2-7; perhaps TRBD1 as D (6 bases). The CDR3 contains 13 residues. The germline V and J ends were trimmed by 7 bases and 2 bases, with 12 bases remaining between them. Germline CDR1 and CDR2: SNHLY and FYNNEI. DNA for the CDR3: TGTGCCAGCAATACAGGGATCACCTACGAGCAGTACTTC. Protein: CASNTGITYEQYF.

The count of this clone is one. The J gene is TRBJ2-7, the V gene TRBV29-1; D unclear. Germline V gene lookup returns CDR1 SQVTM and CDR2 ANQGSEA. With 4 bases removed from V and 3 bases from J, the gap between germline ends came to 7 bases. The CDR3 covers 11 residues. The CDR3 sequence: CSVAEIYEQYF. Here the CDR3 DNA reads TGCAGCGTTGCCGAAATCTACGAGCAGTACTTC.